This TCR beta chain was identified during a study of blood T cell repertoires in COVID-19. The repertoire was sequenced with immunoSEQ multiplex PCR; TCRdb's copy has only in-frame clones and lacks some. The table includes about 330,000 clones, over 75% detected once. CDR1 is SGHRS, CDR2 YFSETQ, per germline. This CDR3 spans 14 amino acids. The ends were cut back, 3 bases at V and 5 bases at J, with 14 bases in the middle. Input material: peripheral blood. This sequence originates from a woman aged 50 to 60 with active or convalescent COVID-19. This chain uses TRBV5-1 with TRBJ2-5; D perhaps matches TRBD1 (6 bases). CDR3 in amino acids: CASSSGPRGETQYF. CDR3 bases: TGCGCCAGCAGCTCGGGGCCAAGGGGGGAGACCCAGTACTTC. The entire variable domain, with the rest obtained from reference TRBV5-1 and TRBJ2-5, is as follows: KAGVTQTPRYLIKTRGQQVTLSCSPISGHRSVSWYQQTPGQGLQFLFEYFSETQRNKGNFPGRFSGRQFSNSRSEMNVSTLELGDSALYLCASSSGPRGETQYFGPGTRLLVL.